The source of this TCR beta chain is a study of OX40 agonist ivuxolimab in advanced cancers. Regarding the study as a whole: Nonresponders included some who also had low normalized T-cell clonal expansion. Compared with others, partial responders at 0.1-3.0 mg/kg displayed clonal expansion among the lowest.

The CDR3 contains 13 residues. In germline, CDR1 is SGHVS, CDR2 FNYEAQ. V lost 1 base, J lost 2 bases, and 5 bases lay in between. TCRdb keeps only in-frame clones here, not all; method: immunoSEQ multiplex PCR. The sample lists around 70,000 clones, roughly four fifths seen once, with about 5% in the top ten. To note about this clone: Its target is unknown.

This TCR was recovered from an adult with an advanced solid tumor such as melanoma, head and neck, liver or kidney cancer. The V and J genes are TRBV7-6 and TRBJ2-5; D remains ambiguous. The material was CD4+ or CD8+ T cells sorted from blood, obtained in a trial of the OX40 agonist ivuxolimab. CDR3 nucleotide sequence: TGTGCCAGCAGCTTAGGTCTTCAAGAGACCCAGTACTTC. Its protein product is CASSLGLQETQYF.